The 13 T cell receptor beta chains below come from one sample, sequenced in a study of blood T cells in healthy people across ages. A second about 6 to 12 cycle PCR used barcoded and J-beta primers. Using its own MiXCR run on the 5' RACE reads, TCRdb lists one record per CDR3 protein. This table has about 1.6 million distinct CDR3 sequences, approximately 32% appearing once. The sequenced sample consisted of blood. These receptors originate from a woman in her twenties or thirties in good health.

This clonotype was seen a few times. The chain combines TRBV12-3 or TRBV12-4 with TRBJ1-1; no clear D. This CDR3 region has 11 residues. V lost 8 bases and J lost 8, with 12 bases in between. CDR3 nucleotides: TGTGCCAGCGGGAAAGGGCCCGAAGCTTTCTTT. Translation: CASGKGPEAFF.

This chain connects TRBV7-2 to TRBJ1-5, with D tentatively TRBD1 (5 bases). Trimming removed 5 bases at V and 3 bases at J, with 17 bases between. This CDR3 spans 16 amino acids. Germline V CDR1 and CDR2: SGHTA, FQGNSA. The CDR3 coding sequence is TGTGCCAGCAGCCCAGGAGGGGCGGGAACCAATCAGCCCCAGCATTTT. This translates into CASSPGGAGTNQPQHF.

Many counts were recorded for this clonotype. The rearrangement links TRBV7-2 to TRBJ2-5; TRBD2 matches 8 bases. V dropped 0 bases and J dropped 4; count of bases not matched to a gene: 4. CDR3 length equals 15 residues. Germline lookup yields CDR1 SGHTA and CDR2 FQGNSA. The CDR3 loop is CASSLAASGRETQYF. CDR3 sequence (DNA): TGTGCCAGCAGCTTAGCGGCTAGCGGGCGAGAGACCCAGTACTTC.

This clonotype occurred a few times. The rearrangement uses TRBV4-1 and TRBJ2-1; 8 bases line up with TRBD2. The germline gives CDR1 MGHRA, CDR2 YSYEKL. This CDR3 region has 17 residues. After removal of 0 bases from V and 1 base from J, the junction contained 5 bases not matched to a gene. The CDR3 region has the DNA TGCGCCAGCAGCCAAGATCCGGCGGGGGGTTCCTACAATGAGCAGTTCTTC. Amino acids: CASSQDPAGGSYNEQFF.

This clonotype has just a few counts. The chain joins TRBV9 to TRBJ2-5; D is perhaps TRBD1 (6 bases). Germline V lookup: CDR1 SGDLS, CDR2 YYNGEE. V shed 3 bases and J shed 1 base, with 10 bases lying between them. The CDR3 covers 14 residues. CDR3 sequence (DNA): TGTGCCAGCAGCGAAGGACAGCTCCAAGAGACCCAGTACTTC. Translating gives CASSEGQLQETQYF.

This clonotype is a singleton in its sample. J is TRBJ2-7 and V is TRBV2; D gene uncertain. CDR1 and CDR2 (germline): SNHLY, FYNNEI. V was cut by 0 bases and J by 0 bases, with 9 bases left in between. CDR3 length: 15 residues. CDR3 residues: CASSEAGVYSYEQYF. The CDR3 region has the DNA TGTGCCAGCAGTGAAGCCGGAGTTTACTCCTACGAGCAGTACTTC. The entire variable domain, with the rest obtained from reference TRBV2 and TRBJ2-7, is as follows: EPEVTQTPSHQVTQMGQEVILRCVPISNHLYFYWYRQILGQKVEFLVSFYNNEISEKSEIFDDQFSVERPDGSNFTLKIRSTKLEDSAMYFCASSEAGVYSYEQYFGPGTRLTVT.

Of note for this clonotype: Sequence at one end of the junction differs from germline and may be a read error. This chain links TRBV4-1 with TRBJ1-2; D remains unclear. This CDR3 is 13 amino acids long. Per germline, CDR1 MGHRA and CDR2 YSYEKL. The CDR3 is CDSSLGIDYGYTF. CDR3 bases: TGCGACAGCAGCTTGGGGATAGACTATGGCTACACCTTC.

This clonotype was seen only a few times. The chain uses TRBV5-1 and TRBJ2-5; unclear D gene. V lost 0 bases to trimming and J lost 5 bases, with 8 bases between them. Germline loops: CDR1 SGHRS, CDR2 YFSETQ. This CDR3 has 13 amino acids. The CDR3 sequence is CASSLVPRETQYF. The CDR3 coding sequence is TGCGCCAGCAGCTTGGTCCCGAGGGAGACCCAGTACTTC.

The V call is TRBV9, the J call TRBJ2-7; TRBD2 matches 7 bases. CDR3 size: 20 residues. V was clipped by 8 bases and J by 5 bases; unmatched bases: 31. Germline CDR1 is SGDLS and CDR2 is YYNGEE. DNA of the CDR3: TGTGCCAGGCTCTTACTCCCCTTCCGGGGGATTGCGGGAGCGGGGAACGAGCAGTACTTC. Translated: CARLLLPFRGIAGAGNEQYF.

The chain carries TRBV24-1 and TRBJ2-5, with TRBD2 identical over 11 bases. After removal of 9 bases from V and 5 bases from J, the junction contained 16 bases not matched to a gene. The germline V gene encodes CDR1 KGHDR and CDR2 SFDVKD. This CDR3 contains 17 residues. The chain's CDR3 is CATDAPSSLAGEETQYF. The DNA of the CDR3 is TGTGCCACCGATGCGCCTTCTTCACTAGCGGGAGAGGAGACCCAGTACTTC.

This CDR3 is CSAFTGQKAFF. The DNA for the CDR3 is TGCAGTGCTTTTACAGGACAGAAAGCTTTCTTT. The rearrangement uses TRBV20-1 and TRBJ1-1; D might be TRBD1 (6 bases). The V and J ends lost 5 bases and 9 bases respectively, with 13 bases between them. Germline V gene sequence: CDR1 DFQATT, CDR2 SNEGSKA (reference sequence). The CDR3 is 11 amino acids.

The table lists this clonotype with a few counts. The gene calls are TRBV7-8 and TRBJ1-2, with D maybe TRBD1 (6 bases). The germline V gene encodes CDR1 SGHVS and CDR2 FQNEAQ. This CDR3 contains 15 residues. The V end lost 1 base, the J end lost 6 bases, and 15 bases lay between the germline ends. CDR3 DNA: TGTGCCAGCAGCTTAGGGCAGGGGTCCCCCCATGGCTACACCTTC. Protein product: CASSLGQGSPHGYTF. Combining the CDR3 with reference TRBV7-8 and TRBJ1-2 gives the whole variable domain GAGVSQSPRYKVAKRGQDVALRCDPISGHVSLFWYQQALGQGPEFLTYFQNEAQLDKSGLPSDRFFAERPEGSVSTLKIQRTQQEDSAVYLCASSLGQGSPHGYTFGSGTRLTVV.

The chain employs TRBV27 and TRBJ2-1, with 8 positions matching TRBD2. The ends lost 2 bases at V and 0 bases at J; junction bases unmatched: 15. The germline V gene has CDR1 MNHEY and CDR2 SMNVEV (reference sequence). This CDR3 region has 20 residues. Here the CDR3 reads CASSLITAGDGASSYNEQFF. For the CDR3, the DNA is TGTGCCAGCAGTTTAATCACAGCGGGAGACGGGGCCAGCTCCTACAATGAGCAGTTCTTC.